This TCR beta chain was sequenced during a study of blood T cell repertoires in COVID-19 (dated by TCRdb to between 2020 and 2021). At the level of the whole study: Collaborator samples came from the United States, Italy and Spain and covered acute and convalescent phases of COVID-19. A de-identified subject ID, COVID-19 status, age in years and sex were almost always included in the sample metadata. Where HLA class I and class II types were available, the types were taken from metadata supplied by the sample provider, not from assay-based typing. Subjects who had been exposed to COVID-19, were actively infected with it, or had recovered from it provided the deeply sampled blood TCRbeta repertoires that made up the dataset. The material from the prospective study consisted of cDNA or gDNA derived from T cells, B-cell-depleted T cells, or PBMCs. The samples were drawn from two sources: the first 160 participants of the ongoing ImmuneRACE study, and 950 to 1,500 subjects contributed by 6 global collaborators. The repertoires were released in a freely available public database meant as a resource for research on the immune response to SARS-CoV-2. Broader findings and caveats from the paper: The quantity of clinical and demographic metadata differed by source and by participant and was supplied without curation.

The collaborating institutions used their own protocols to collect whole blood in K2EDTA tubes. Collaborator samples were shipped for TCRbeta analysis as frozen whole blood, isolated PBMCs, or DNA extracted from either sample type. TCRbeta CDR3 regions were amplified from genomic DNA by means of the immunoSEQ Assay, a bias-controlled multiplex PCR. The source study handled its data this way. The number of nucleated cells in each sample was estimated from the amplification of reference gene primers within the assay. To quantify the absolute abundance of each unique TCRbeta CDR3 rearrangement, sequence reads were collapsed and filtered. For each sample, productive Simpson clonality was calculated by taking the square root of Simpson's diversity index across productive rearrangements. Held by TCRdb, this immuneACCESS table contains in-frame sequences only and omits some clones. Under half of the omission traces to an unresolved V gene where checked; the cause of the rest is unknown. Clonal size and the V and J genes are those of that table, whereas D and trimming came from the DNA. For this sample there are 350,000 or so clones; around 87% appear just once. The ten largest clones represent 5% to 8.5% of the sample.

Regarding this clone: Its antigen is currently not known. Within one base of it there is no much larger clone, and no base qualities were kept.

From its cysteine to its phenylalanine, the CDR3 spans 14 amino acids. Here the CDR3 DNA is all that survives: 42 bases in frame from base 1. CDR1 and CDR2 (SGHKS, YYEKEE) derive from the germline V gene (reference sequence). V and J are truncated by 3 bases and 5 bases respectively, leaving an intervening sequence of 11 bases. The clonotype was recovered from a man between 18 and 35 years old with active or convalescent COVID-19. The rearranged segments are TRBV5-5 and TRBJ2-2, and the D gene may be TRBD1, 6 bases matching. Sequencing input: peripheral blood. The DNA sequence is TGTGCCAGCAGCTGGGGGCCCTTAACCGGGGAGCTGTTTTTT. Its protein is CASSWGPLTGELFF.